Below, one T cell receptor beta chain is given with its context. The sample comes from a study of cytomegalovirus exposure and HLA in healthy donors. After removal of 3 bases from V and 2 bases from J, the junction contained 3 bases not matched to a gene. The CDR3 length is 15 residues. Germline V gene sequence: CDR1 SGDLS, CDR2 YYNGEE. Vbeta (60) and Jbeta (13) primers were used in the PCR. The assay was immunoSEQ multiplex PCR, and TCRdb's table has in-frame clones only and misses some. The table records 90,000 or so clones, roughly 85% of them present only once. This chain links TRBV9 with TRBJ2-5; 11 bases map to TRBD2. The sample comprised PBMCs. The sequence came from a female donor in good health and CMV-seronegative. CDR3 region: CASSGGLAEQETQYF. CDR3 sequence (DNA): TGTGCCAGCAGCGGGGGACTAGCGGAACAAGAGACCCAGTACTTC.